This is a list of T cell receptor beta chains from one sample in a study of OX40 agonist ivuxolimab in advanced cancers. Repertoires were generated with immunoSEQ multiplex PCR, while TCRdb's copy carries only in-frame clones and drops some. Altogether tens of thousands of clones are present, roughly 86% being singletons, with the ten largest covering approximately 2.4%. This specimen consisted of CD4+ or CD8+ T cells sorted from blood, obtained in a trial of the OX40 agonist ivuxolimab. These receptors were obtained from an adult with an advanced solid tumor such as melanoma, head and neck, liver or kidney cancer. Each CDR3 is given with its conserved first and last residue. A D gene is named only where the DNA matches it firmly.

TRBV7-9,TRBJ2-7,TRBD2,TGTGCCAGCAGCTTACTAGCGGGGGGGACTTACGAGCAGTACTTC,CASSLLAGGTYEQYF
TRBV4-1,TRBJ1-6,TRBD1,TGCGCCAGCAGCCAAGATGGTAGGGCCACAGGGGCAAATTCACCCCTCCACTTT,CASSQDGRATGANSPLHF
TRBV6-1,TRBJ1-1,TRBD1,TGTGCCAGCAGTGAAGCCGGGACAGGGGAGTTCCTGAACACTGAAGCTTTCTTT,CASSEAGTGEFLNTEAFF
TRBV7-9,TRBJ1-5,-,TGTGCCAGCAGCTTAGTCGAATCGCGGGGCAATCAGCCCCAGCATTTT,CASSLVESRGNQPQHF
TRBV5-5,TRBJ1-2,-,TGTGCCAGCACCTCAAGCAGGGGTAAGGCTGGCTACACCTTC,CASTSSRGKAGYTF
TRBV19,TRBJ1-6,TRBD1,TGTGCCAGTAGCCAGGGGGCTCAGAATTCACCCCTCCACTTT,CASSQGAQNSPLHF
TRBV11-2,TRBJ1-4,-,TGTGCCAGCAGCTTAGGGGCAGGGGCCGAAAAACTGTTTTTT,CASSLGAGAEKLFF
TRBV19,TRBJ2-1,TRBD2,TGTGCCAGTAGTATCCAGCGGGGAAGCTCCTACAATGAGCAGTTCTTC,CASSIQRGSSYNEQFF
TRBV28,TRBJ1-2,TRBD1,TGTGCCAGCAGTTTAGCAGGCACAGGGGGGCAGGCCTATGGCTACACCTTC,CASSLAGTGGQAYGYTF
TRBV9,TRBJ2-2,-,TGTGCCAGCAGCGTCGTAAGAGGGAGCGGGGAGCTGTTTTTT,CASSVVRGSGELFF
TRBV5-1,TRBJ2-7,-,TGCGCCAGCAGCTTTGACAGATCCTACGAGCAGTACTTC,CASSFDRSYEQYF
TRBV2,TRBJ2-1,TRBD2,TGTGCCGCCCCCGGGGGGGCCAGCGGTGAGCAGTTCTTC,CAAPGGASGEQFF
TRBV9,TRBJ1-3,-,TGTGCCAGCAGCGTAGTGGGGAACACTGGAAACACCATATATTTT,CASSVVGNTGNTIYF
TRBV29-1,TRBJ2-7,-,TGCAGCGTTGAGCGCTCCTACGAGCAGTACTTC,CSVERSYEQYF
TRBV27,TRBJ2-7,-,TGTGCCAGCAGTGCCCTCGCATCCGGCAGGGACCGATACGAGTTGTACTTC,CASSALASGRDRYELYF
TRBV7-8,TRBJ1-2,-,TGTGCCAGCAGCTTAAAAGGAGGGGGTGAATATGGCTACACCTTC,CASSLKGGGEYGYTF
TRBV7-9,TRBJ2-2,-,TGTGCCAGCAACGAGGGGGCGAACACCGGGGAGCTGTTTTTT,CASNEGANTGELFF
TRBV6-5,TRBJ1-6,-,TGTGCCAGCAGGACGGGGGACTATAATTCACCCCTCCACTTT,CASRTGDYNSPLHF
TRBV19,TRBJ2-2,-,TGTGCCAGTAGTATAGGTCGCGGGGCCGGGGAGCTGTTTTTT,CASSIGRGAGELFF
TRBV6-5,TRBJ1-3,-,TGTGCCAGCAGCCCTGGCGCGTGGGGAAACACCATATATTTT,CASSPGAWGNTIYF
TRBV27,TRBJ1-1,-,TGTGCCAGCAGCATTCAGGGGTTTCAGGAAGCTTTCTTT,CASSIQGFQEAFF
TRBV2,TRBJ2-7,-,TGTGCCAGCAGTGCCCGTCCCTACGAGCAGTACTTC,CASSARPYEQYF
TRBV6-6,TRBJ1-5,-,TGTGCCAGCGCCGGGACTAGCAATCAGCCCCAGCATTTT,CASAGTSNQPQHF
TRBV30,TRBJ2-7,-,TGTGCCTGGAGCTACATGACAAGCCCGGTATACGAGCAGTACTTC,CAWSYMTSPVYEQYF
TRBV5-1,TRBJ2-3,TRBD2,TGCGCCAGTCGATCGCGGGGGGGCGGAGATACGCAGTATTTT,CASRSRGGGDTQYF
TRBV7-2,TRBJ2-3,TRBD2,TGTGCCAGCAGCTTACAAAGCGGGAGTAGCACAGATACGCAGTATTTT,CASSLQSGSSTDTQYF